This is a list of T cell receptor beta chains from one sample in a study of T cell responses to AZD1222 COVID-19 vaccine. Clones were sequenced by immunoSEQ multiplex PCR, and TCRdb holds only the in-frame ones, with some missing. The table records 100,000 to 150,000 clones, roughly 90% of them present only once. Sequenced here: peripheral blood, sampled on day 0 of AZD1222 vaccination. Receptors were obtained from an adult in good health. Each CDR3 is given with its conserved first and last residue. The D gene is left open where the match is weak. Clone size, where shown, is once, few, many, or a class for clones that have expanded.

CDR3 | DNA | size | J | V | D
CASRSTGTVTEAFF | TGTGCCAGCAGATCGACAGGGACGGTTACTGAAGCTTTCTTT | - | TRBJ1-1 | TRBV7-8 | TRBD1
CASSPRTASSSGNTIYF | TGTGCCAGCTCTCCCCGGACAGCTAGCAGCTCTGGAAACACCATATATTTT | - | TRBJ1-3 | TRBV18 | -
CATSFTADPQETQYF | TGTGCCACCTCATTTACGGCTGACCCCCAAGAGACCCAGTACTTC | - | TRBJ2-5 | TRBV18 | -
CASSSFGSPLHF | TGTGCCAGCAGTTCCTTCGGTTCACCCCTCCACTTT | - | TRBJ1-6 | TRBV5-5 | -
CASSLRTGQSAGELFF | TGTGCCAGTAGCCTAAGGACAGGTCAATCCGCCGGGGAGCTGTTTTTT | - | TRBJ2-2 | TRBV19 | TRBD1
CADEDVLGYGYTF | TGTGCCGATGAGGACGTTCTCGGCTATGGCTACACCTTC | - | TRBJ1-2 | TRBV7-9 | -
CASSLASGDEAFF | TGTGCCAGCAGCTTGGCGTCAGGTGATGAAGCTTTCTTT | - | TRBJ1-1 | TRBV5-4 | -
CASSSPGEGTQYF | TGTGCCAGCAGCTCGCCAGGGGAGGGGACCCAGTACTTC | once | TRBJ2-5 | TRBV7-3 | -
CASSRVRTDTEAFF | TGTGCCAGCAGTAGGGTCCGTACGGACACTGAAGCTTTCTTT | - | TRBJ1-1 | TRBV6-2/TRBV6-3 | -
CASSLYQGDTEAFF | TGTGCCAGCAGCTTATATCAGGGGGACACTGAAGCTTTCTTT | once | TRBJ1-1 | TRBV7-9 | TRBD1
CASSTKSRGTTYF | TGTGCCAGCAGTACCAAAAGCCGCGGGACCACGTACTTC | - | TRBJ2-5 | TRBV6-5 | -
CASSLKNYGYTF | TGTGCCAGCAGCCTCAAGAACTATGGCTACACCTTC | - | TRBJ1-2 | TRBV7-9 | -
CASSQGSEAFF | TGTGCCAGCAGCCAAGGATCTGAAGCTTTCTTT | once | TRBJ1-1 | TRBV4-2 | -
CASRIRPMNTEAFF | TGTGCCAGTAGAATCAGGCCCATGAACACTGAAGCTTTCTTT | - | TRBJ1-1 | TRBV19 | -
CASSQEGYEQYF | TGTGCCAGCAGCCAAGAAGGGTACGAGCAGTACTTC | - | TRBJ2-7 | TRBV3-1/TRBV3-2 | -
CASSPGTVLRGEQYF | TGTGCCAGCAGCCCAGGGACAGTTCTTCGTGGGGAGCAGTACTTC | - | TRBJ2-7 | TRBV28 | TRBD1
CAWRGQGNTEAFF | TGTGCCTGGAGGGGACAGGGGAACACTGAAGCTTTCTTT | - | TRBJ1-1 | TRBV30 | TRBD1
CASSRGELNTEAFF | TGCGCCAGCAGCAGGGGGGAGTTGAACACTGAAGCTTTCTTT | few | TRBJ1-1 | TRBV4-1 | -
CASSKTGEETQYF | TGTGCCAGTAGTAAGACAGGGGAAGAGACCCAGTACTTC | - | TRBJ2-5 | TRBV19 | TRBD1
CASSLRTQWMNTEAFF | TGTGCCAGCAGCCTCAGAACCCAATGGATGAACACTGAAGCTTTCTTT | - | TRBJ1-1 | TRBV3-1/TRBV3-2 | -